This T cell receptor beta chain was found in a study of shared clonotypes between healthy human individuals (dated by TCRdb to 2020 to 2022). Broadly, across the study: A couple of women and three men aged 18 to 49 years were included in the cohort. Per donor, leukapheresis produced somewhere between about 0.8 and 9.5 billion PBMCs. To increase sequencing depth and limit assay-specific biases, different laboratories used diverse techniques to prepare libraries and sequence TCR repertoires. Per donor, three plates each were used for CD4 naive and CD4 memory, two for CD8 naive, and one for CD8 memory. To estimate repertoire size and how much clonotypes are shared between individuals, the study performed deep sequencing of blood TCR repertoires from five healthy adults. What the authors observed across the whole study: The small number of donors limited the genetic and exposure-history diversity represented. About 5% of naive CD4, 3% to 3.5% of naive CD8, 2.3% of memory CD4, and roughly 0.4% of memory CD8 clonotypes were shared across a few donors. Sampling was restricted to blood, and TCR repertoires in tissues likely differ from the TCR repertoires found in blood. Rarefaction of sorted-subset datasets indicated incomplete sequencing despite the large sequencing depth. Larger estimated clonotype richness was generally found for naive subsets than for memory subsets. Pairwise subsampling led to the expectation that sequencing depth would affect the degree of clonotype sharing among donors. Clonotypes shared by all four sorted-subset donors showed higher generation probabilities than non-shared clonotypes.

This clone was counted a few times. What antigen it recognizes has not been identified. The sample holds no much larger clone one base away, and base qualities are not on file. Donors were healthy HIV-negative adults with no recently reported acute infections or vaccinations. All donors were Caucasian adults living in Nashville, Tennessee, USA. The CD8 memory samples were a combination of magnetically selected CD45RO+ cells and CCR7-negative CD45RA+ effector memory (TemRA) cells. Blood was collected by leukapheresis, and PBMCs were isolated by Ficoll-Histopaque density gradient centrifugation and then cryopreserved in liquid nitrogen vapor phase. Analytical flow cytometry was used to check the purity and quantity of every magnetically sorted T cell population. From each sorted fraction, genomic DNA was isolated and quantified by UV absorbance on a Nanodrop 2000c. The junction shows trimming of 8 bases on V and 6 bases on J, plus 14 bases between the germline ends. Sequences PRHDT (CDR1) and FYEKMQ (CDR2) are obtained from the germline V gene (reference sequence). Including cysteine and phenylalanine, the CDR3 has 12 amino acids. Of all the DNA, just the CDR3 is kept, 36 bases in frame from base 1.

Using the deep immunoSEQ assay, multiplex PCR amplified TCR CDR3 regions from genomic DNA. For each cell subset, the extracted genomic DNA was distributed evenly across all wells of several immunoSEQ 96-well plates, and each plate served as one replicate. For sorted subsets, 150 to 250 ng of genomic DNA, equivalent to roughly 30,000 T cell genomes, went into each replicate PCR. The purified libraries were quantified using a Qubit 3.0 fluorometer, sized with a Bioanalyzer 2100, and then quantified again using the KAPA Library Quantification kit. Each immunoSEQ 96-well plate was sequenced on its own single-read 150-cycle Illumina NextSeq 550 flow cell. The paper's data handling went like this. Because the immunoSEQ output included only junctional sequences and no quality scores, the filtering could not be the same as the filtering used for full-length reads. To assign V/J genes and CDR3, sequences were annotated against IMGT germline references using PyIR, a Python wrapper for IgBLAST v1.9. Reads with weak V/J assignments (E-value above 1e-6), missing CDR3, stop codons, out-of-frame junctions, or ambiguous translated residues were removed. V3J clonotypes were defined by identical inferred V gene, J gene, and CDR3 amino acid sequence. Percentage overlap between repertoires was calculated by dividing the number of shared unique clonotypes by the size of the smaller repertoire. Three approaches were used to assess repertoire richness: RTK rarefaction, the Chao1 estimator, and Recon v2.1 estimates of unobserved clonotypes. Generation probabilities were computed with OLGA for all TCRbeta clonotypes obtained by the gDNA method from a few donors. Held by TCRdb, this immuneACCESS table contains in-frame sequences only and omits some clones. Under half of the omission traces to an unresolved V gene where checked; the cause of the rest is unknown. That table is the source of V, J and clone size, and D and trimming were worked out from the DNA. Counted in this sample were about 100,000 clones; 67% of them appeared once. The ten largest clonotypes hold roughly 22% of the sample.

The rearranged segments are TRBV13 and TRBJ2-7; the D gene is perhaps TRBD1, on 5 matching bases. The sequencing sample was made of memory CD8+ T cells sorted from blood. In light of the paper, this sample's cell subset or site label describes: CD45RO+ cells pooled with CCR7-negative TemRA cells. The source of this sequence is a woman aged 25 to 45 in good health. The CDR3: CASLWQGGEQYF. The sequenced DNA: TGTGCCAGCTTATGGCAGGGCGGCGAGCAGTACTTC.